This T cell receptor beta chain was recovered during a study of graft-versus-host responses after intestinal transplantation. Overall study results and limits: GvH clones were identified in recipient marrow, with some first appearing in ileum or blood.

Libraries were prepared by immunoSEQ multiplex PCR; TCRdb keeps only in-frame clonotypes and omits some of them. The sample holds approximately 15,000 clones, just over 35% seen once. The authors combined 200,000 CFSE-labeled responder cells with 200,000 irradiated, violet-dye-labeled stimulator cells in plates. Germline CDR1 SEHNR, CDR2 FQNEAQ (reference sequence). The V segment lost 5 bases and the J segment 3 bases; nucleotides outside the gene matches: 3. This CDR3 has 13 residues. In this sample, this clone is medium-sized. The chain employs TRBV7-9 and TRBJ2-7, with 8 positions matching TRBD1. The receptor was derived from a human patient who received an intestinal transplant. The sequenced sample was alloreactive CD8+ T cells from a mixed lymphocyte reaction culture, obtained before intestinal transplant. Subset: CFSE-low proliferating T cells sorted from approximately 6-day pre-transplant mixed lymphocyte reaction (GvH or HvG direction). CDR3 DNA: TGTGCCAGCAGCCCCGGGACAGGCTACGAGCAGTACTTC. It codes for CASSPGTGYEQYF.